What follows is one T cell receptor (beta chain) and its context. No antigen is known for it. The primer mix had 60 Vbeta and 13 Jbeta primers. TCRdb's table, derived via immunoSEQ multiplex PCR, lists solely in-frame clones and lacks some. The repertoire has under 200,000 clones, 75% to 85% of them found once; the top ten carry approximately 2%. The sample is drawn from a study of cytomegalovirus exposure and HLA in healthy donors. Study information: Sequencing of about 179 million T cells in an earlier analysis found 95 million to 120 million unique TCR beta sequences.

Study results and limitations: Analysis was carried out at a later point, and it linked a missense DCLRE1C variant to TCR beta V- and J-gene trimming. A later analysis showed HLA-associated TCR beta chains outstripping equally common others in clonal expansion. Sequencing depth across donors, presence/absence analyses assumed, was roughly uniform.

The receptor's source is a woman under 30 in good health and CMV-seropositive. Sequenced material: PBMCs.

Here the CDR3 reads CASSLGGGDYTDTQYF. The CDR3 DNA reads TGTGCCAGCAGCTTAGGCGGGGGGGATTACACAGATACGCAGTATTTT. The V call is TRBV7-9, the J call TRBJ2-3; 9 positions match TRBD2. J lost 2 bases, V lost 1 base, and 4 bases had no gene match. Per the germline V gene, CDR1 is SEHNR and CDR2 is FQNEAQ (reference sequence). The CDR3 contains 16 residues.